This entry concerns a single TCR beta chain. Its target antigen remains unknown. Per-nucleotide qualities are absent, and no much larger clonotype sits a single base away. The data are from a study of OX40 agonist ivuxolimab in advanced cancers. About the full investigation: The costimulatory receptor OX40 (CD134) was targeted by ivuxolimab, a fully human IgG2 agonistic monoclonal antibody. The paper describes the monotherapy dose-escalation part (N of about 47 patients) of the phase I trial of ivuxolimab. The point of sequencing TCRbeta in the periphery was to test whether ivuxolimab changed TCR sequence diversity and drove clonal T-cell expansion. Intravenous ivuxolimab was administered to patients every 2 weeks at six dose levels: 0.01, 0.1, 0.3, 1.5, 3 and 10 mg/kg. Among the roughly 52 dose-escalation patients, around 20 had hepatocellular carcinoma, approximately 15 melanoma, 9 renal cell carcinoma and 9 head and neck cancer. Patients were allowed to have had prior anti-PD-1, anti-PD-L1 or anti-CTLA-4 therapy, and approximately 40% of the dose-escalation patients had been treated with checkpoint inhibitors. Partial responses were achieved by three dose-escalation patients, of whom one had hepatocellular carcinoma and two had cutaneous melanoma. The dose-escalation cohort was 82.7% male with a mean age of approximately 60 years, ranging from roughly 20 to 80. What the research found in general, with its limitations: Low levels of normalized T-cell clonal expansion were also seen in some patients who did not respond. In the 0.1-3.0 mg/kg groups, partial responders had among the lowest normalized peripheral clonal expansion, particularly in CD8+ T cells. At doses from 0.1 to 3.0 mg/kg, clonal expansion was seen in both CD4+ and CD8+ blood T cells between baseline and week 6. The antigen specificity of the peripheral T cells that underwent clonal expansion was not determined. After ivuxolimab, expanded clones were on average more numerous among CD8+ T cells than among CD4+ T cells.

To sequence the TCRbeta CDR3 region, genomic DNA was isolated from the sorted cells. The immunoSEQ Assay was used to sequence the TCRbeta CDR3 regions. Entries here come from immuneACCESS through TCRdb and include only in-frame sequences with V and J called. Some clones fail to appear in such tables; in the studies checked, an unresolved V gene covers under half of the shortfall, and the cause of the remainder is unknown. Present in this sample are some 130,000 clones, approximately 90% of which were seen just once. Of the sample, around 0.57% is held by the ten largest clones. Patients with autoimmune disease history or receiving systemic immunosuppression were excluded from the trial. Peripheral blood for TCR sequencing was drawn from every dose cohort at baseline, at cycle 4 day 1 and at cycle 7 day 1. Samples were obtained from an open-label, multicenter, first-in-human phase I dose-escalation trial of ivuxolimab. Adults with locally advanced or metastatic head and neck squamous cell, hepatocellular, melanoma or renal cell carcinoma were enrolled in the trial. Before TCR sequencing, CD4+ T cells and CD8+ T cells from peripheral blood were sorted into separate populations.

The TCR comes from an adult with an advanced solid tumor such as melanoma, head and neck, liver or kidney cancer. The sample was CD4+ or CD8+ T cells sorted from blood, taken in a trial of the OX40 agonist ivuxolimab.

The CDR3 corresponds to CASSSHGNIQYF. The sequenced DNA: TGTGCCAGCAGCTCACACGGAAACATTCAGTACTTC. The chain links TRBV5-5 with TRBJ2-4, with no confident D gene call. The germline V gene (reference sequence) gives CDR1 as SGHKS and CDR2 as YYEKEE. Deletion took 3 bases off V and 6 bases off J, with a span of 7 bases between the germline ends. Taken from cysteine to phenylalanine, the CDR3 has 12 residues. Only CDR3 DNA is held: 36 bases, read in frame from base 1.